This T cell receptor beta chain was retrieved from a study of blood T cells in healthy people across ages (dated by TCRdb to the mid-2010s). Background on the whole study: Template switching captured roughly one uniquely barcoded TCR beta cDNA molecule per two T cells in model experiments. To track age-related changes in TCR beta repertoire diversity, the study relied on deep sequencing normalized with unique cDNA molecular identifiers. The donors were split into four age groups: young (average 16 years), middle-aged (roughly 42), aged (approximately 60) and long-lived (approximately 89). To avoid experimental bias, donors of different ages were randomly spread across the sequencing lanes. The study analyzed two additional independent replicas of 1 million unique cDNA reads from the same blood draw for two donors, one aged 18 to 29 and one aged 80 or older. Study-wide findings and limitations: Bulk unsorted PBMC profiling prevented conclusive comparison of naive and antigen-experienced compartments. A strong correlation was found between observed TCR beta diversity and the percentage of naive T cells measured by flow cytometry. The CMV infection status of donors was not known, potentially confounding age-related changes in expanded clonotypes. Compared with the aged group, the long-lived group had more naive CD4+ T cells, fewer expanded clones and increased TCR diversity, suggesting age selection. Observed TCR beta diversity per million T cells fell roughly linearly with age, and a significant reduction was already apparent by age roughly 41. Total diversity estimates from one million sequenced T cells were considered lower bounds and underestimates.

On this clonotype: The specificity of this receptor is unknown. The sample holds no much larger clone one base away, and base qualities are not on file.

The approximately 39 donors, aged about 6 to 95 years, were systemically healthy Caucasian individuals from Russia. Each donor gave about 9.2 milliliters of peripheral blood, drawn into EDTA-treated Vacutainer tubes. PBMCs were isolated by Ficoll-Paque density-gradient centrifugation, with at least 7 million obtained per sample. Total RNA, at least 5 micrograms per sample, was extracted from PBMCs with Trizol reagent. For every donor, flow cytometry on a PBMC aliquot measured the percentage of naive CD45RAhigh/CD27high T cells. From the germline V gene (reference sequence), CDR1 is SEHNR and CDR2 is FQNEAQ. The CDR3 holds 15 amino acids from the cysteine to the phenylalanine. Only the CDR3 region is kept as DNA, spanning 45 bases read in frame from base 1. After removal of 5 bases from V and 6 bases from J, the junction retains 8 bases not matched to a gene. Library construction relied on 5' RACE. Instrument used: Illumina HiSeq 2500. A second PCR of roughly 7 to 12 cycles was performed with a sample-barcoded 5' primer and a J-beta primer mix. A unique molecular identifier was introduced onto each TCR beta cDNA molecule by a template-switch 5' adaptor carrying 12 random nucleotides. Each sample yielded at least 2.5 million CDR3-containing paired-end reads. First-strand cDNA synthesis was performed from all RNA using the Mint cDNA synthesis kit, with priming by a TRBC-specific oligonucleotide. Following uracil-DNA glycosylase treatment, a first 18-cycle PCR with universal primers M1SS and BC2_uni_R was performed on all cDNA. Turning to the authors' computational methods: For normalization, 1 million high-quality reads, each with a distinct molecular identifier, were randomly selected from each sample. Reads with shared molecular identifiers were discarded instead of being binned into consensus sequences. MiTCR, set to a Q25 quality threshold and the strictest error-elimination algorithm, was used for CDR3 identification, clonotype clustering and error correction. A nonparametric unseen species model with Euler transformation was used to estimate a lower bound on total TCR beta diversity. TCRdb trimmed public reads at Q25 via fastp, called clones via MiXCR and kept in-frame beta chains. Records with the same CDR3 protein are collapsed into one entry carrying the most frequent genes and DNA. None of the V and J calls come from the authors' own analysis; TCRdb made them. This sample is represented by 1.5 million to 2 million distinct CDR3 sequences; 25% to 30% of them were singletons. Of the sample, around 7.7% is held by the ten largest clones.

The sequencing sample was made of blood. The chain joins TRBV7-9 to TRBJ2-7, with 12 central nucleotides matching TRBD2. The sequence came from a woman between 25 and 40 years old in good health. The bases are TGTGCCAGCAGCCCGGTACTAGCGGGAGGTGGCGAGCAGTACTTC. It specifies CASSPVLAGGGEQYF. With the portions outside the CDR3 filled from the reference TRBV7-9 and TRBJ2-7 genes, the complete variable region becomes DTGVSQNPRHKITKRGQNVTFRCDPISEHNRLYWYRQTLGQGPEFLTYFQNEAQLEKSRLLSDRFSAERPKGSFSTLEIQRTEQGDSAMYLCASSPVLAGGGEQYFGPGTRLTVT.